This T cell receptor beta chain was documented in a study of cytomegalovirus exposure and HLA in healthy donors. Trimming took 4 bases from V and 0 from J, leaving 16 bases between them. The germline V gene has CDR1 SGDLS and CDR2 YYNGEE. CDR3 length: 16 amino acids. It was with 60 Vbeta and 13 Jbeta primers that the PCR ran. TCRdb's table, derived via immunoSEQ multiplex PCR, lists solely in-frame clones and lacks some. This table has about 260,000 clones, approximately 84% appearing once. This clone was recorded only once. The sequencing sample was made of PBMCs. This clonotype originated in a woman aged 40 to 50 in good health and CMV-seropositive. The V gene is TRBV9, the J gene TRBJ1-2, with D perhaps TRBD1 (6 bases). CDR3 bases: TGTGCCAGCAGCCCCCGGGAAGGGGGAACTAACTATGGCTACACCTTC. Translated: CASSPREGGTNYGYTF.